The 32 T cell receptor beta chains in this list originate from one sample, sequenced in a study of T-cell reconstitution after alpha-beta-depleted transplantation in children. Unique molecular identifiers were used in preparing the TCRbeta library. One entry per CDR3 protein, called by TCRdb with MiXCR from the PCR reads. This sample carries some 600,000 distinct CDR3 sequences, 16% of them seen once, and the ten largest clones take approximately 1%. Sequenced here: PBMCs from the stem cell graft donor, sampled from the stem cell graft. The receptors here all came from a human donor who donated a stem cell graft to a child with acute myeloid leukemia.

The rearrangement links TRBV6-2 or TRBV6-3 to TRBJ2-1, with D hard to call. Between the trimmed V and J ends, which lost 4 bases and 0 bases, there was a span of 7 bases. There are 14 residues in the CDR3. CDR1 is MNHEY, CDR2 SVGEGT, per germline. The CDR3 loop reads CASSWVSSYNEQFF. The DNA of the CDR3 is TGTGCCAGCAGTTGGGTGAGCTCCTACAATGAGCAGTTCTTC.

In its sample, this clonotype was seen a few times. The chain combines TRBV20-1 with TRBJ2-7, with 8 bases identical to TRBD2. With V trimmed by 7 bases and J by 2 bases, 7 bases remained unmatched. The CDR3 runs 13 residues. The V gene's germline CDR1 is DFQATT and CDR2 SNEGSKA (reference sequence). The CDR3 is CSGQRGPTYEQYF. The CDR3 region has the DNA TGCAGTGGACAGCGGGGGCCTACCTACGAGCAGTACTTC.

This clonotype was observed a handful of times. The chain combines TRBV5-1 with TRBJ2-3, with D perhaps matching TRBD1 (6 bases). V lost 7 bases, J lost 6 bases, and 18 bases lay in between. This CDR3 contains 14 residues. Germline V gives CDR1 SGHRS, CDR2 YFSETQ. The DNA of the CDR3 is TGCGCCAGCCATTTGGACAGTAGGTCGGATACGCAGTATTTT. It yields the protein CASHLDSRSDTQYF.

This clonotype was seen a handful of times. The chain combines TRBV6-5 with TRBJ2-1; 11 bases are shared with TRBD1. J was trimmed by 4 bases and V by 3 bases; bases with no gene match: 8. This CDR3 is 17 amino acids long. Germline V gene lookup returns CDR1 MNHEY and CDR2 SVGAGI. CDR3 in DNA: TGTGCCAGCAGTTATGGATCGGGACAGGGGGTGTACAATGAGCAGTTCTTC. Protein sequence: CASSYGSGQGVYNEQFF.

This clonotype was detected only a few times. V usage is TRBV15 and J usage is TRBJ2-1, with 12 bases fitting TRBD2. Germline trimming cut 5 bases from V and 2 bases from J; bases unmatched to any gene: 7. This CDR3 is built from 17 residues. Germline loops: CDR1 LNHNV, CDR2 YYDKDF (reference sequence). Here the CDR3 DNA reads TGTGCCACCAGCCCGGGACTAGCGGGTTTGGCCTACAATGAGCAGTTCTTC. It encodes CATSPGLAGLAYNEQFF.

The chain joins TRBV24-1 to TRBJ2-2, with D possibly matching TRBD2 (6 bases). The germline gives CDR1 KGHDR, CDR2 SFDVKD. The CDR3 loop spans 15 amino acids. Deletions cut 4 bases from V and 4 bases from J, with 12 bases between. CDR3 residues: CATSDPGTSTGELFF. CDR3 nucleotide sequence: TGTGCCACCAGTGACCCTGGGACTTCCACCGGGGAGCTGTTTTTT.

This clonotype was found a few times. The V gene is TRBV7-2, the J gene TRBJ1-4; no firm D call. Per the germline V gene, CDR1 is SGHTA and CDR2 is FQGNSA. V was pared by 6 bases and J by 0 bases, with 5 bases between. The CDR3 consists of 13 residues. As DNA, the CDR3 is TGTGCCAGCAGGGGTACAACTAATGAAAAACTGTTTTTT. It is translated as CASRGTTNEKLFF.

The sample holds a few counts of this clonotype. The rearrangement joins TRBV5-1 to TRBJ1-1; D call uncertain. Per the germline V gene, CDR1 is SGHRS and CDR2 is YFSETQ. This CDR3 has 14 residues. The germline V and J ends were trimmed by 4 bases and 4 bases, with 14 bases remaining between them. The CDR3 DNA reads TGCGCCAGCAGCATCACGGGTATCCCCACTGAAGCTTTCTTT. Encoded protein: CASSITGIPTEAFF.

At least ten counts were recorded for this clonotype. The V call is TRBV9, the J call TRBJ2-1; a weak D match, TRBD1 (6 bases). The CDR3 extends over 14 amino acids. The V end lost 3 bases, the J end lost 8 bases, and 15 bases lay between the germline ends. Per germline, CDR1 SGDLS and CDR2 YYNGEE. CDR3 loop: CASSDQGNSDEQFF. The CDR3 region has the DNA TGTGCCAGCAGCGACCAGGGGAATAGTGATGAGCAGTTCTTC.

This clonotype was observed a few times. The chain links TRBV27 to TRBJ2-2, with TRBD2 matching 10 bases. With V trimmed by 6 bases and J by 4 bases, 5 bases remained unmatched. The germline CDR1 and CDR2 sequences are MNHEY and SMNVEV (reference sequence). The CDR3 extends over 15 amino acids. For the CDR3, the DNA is TGTGCCAGCAGCGTAGCGGGGGGTGGCACCGGGGAGCTGTTTTTT. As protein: CASSVAGGGTGELFF.

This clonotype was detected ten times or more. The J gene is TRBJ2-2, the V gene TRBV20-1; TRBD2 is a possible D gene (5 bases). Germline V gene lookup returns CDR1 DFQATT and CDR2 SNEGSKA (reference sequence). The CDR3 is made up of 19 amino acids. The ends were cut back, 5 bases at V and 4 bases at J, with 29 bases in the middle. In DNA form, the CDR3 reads TGCAGTGCTCCTCATTTTGAGACGGATGACTTCGAGGGCACCGGGGAGCTGTTTTTT. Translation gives CSAPHFETDDFEGTGELFF.

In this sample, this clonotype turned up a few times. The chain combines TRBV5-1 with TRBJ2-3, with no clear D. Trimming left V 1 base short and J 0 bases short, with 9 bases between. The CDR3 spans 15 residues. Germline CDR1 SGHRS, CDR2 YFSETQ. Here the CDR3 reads CASSLIGSSTDTQYF. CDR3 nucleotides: TGCGCCAGCAGCTTGATCGGCTCTAGCACAGATACGCAGTATTTT.

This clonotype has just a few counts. The DNA of the CDR3 is TGTGCCAGCAGCTTCAATGACGGGATGGGACCCGAGCAGTACTTC. This encodes CASSFNDGMGPEQYF. The J gene is TRBJ2-7, the V gene TRBV7-9; D is tentatively TRBD1 or TRBD2 (5 bases each). This CDR3 is built from 15 residues. Trimming stripped 3 bases from V and 6 bases from J, with 18 bases between. Per the germline V gene, CDR1 is SEHNR and CDR2 is FQNEAQ (reference sequence).

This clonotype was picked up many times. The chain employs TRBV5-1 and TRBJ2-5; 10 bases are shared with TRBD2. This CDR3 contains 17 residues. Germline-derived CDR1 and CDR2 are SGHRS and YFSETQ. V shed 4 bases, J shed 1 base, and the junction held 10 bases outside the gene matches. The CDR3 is CASSLNLAGVLQETQYF. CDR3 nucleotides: TGCGCCAGCAGCCTGAACCTAGCGGGGGTGCTCCAAGAGACCCAGTACTTC. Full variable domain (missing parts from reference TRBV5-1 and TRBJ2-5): KAGVTQTPRYLIKTRGQQVTLSCSPISGHRSVSWYQQTPGQGLQFLFEYFSETQRNKGNFPGRFSGRQFSNSRSEMNVSTLELGDSALYLCASSLNLAGVLQETQYFGPGTRLLVL.

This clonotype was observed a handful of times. The CDR3 nucleotides are TGTGCCAGCAGTTTACCGAGACAGGGCGGATCACCCCTCCACTTT. Its translation is CASSLPRQGGSPLHF. V usage is TRBV7-9 and J usage is TRBJ1-6; 7 bases fit TRBD1. V gave up 6 bases and J gave up 10 bases; unmatched junction bases: 12. This CDR3 is 15 amino acids long. Germline V CDR1 and CDR2: SEHNR, FQNEAQ (reference sequence).

This CDR3 is CASSFLSGTGNEKLFF. CDR3 sequence (DNA): TGTGCCAGCAGCTTCCTATCCGGGACAGGAAATGAAAAACTGTTTTTT. The chain uses TRBV5-5 and TRBJ1-4; TRBD1 matches at 8 bases. Germline assignment: CDR1 SGHKS and CDR2 YYEKEE (reference sequence). The length of the CDR3 is 16 residues. Trimming removed 2 bases from V and 5 bases from J; junction bases left unmatched: 8. Full variable domain (remainder filled in from reference TRBV5-5 and TRBJ1-4): DAGVTQSPTHLIKTRGQQVTLRCSPISGHKSVSWYQQVLGQGPQFIFQYYEKEERGRGNFPDRFSARQFPNYSSELNVNALLLGDSALYLCASSFLSGTGNEKLFFGSGTQLSVL.

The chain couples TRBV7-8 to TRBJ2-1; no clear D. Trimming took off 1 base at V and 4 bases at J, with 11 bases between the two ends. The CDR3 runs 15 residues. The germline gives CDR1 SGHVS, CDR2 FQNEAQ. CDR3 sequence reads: CASSLETRLYNEQFF. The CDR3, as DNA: TGTGCCAGCAGCTTAGAGACCCGCTTATACAATGAGCAGTTCTTC.

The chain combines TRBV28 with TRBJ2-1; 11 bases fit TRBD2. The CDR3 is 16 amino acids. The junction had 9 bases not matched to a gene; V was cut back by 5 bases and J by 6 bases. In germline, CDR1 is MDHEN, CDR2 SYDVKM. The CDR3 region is CASSGSGGAIFNEQFF. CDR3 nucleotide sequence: TGTGCCAGCAGTGGTAGCGGGGGGGCCATTTTCAATGAGCAGTTCTTC.

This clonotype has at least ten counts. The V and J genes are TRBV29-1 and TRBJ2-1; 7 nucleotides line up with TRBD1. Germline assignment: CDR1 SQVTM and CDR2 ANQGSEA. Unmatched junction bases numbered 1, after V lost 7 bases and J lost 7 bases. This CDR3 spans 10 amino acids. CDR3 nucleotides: TGCAGCGCGACAGGGAATGAGCAGTTCTTC. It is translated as CSATGNEQFF.

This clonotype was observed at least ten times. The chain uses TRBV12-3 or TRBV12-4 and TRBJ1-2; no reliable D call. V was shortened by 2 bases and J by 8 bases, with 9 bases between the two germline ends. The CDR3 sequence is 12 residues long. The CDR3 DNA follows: TGTGCCAGCAGTTTAAGCTCGGAGGGCTACACCTTC. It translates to CASSLSSEGYTF.

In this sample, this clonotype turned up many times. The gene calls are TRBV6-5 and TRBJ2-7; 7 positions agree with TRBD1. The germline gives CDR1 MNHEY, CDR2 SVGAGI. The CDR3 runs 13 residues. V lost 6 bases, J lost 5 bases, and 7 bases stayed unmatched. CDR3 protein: CASRRQGSHEQYV. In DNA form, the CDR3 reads TGTGCCAGCAGACGACAGGGAAGTCACGAGCAGTACGTC.

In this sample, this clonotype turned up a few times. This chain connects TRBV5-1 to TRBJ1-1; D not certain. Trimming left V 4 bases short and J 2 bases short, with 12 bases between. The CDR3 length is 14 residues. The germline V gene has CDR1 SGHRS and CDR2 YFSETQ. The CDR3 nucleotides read TGCGCCAGCAGCCAACAAGAGCCCAACACTGAAGCTTTCTTT. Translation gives CASSQQEPNTEAFF.

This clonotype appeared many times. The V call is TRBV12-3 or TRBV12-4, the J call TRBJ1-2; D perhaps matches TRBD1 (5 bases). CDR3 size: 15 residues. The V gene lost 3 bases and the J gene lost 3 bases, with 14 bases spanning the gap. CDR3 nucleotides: TGTGCCAGCAGTTTTACGGGACGGGGGGACTATGGCTACACCTTC. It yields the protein CASSFTGRGDYGYTF.

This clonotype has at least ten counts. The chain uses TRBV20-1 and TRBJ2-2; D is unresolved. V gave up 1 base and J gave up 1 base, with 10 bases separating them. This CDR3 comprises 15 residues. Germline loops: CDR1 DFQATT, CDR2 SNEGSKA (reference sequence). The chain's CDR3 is CSARAQRENTGELFF. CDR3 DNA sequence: TGCAGTGCTAGAGCACAGCGCGAGAACACCGGGGAGCTGTTTTTT.

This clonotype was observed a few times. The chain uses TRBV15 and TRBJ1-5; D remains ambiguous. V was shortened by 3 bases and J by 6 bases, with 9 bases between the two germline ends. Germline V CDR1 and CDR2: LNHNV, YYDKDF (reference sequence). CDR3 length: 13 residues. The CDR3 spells CATSSKGSQPQHF. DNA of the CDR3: TGTGCCACCAGCAGTAAGGGAAGTCAGCCCCAGCATTTT.

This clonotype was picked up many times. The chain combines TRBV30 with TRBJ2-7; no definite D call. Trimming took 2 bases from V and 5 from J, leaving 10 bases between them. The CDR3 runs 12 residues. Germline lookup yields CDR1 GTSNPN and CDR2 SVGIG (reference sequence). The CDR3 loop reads CAWSLRVHEQYF. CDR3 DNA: TGTGCCTGGAGTCTAAGGGTCCACGAGCAGTACTTC.

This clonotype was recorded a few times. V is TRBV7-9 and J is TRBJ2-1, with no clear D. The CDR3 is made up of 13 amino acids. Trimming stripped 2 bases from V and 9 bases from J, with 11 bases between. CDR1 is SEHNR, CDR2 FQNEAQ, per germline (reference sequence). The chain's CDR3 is CASSLTGKSEQFF. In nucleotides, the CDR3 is TGTGCCAGCAGCTTAACCGGAAAGAGTGAGCAGTTCTTC.

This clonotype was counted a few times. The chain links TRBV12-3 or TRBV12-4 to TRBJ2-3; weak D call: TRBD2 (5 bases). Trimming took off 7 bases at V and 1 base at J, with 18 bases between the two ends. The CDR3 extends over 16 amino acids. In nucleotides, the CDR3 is TGTGCCAGCACCCCCTTGCGGGCCCGGGGCACAGATACGCAGTATTTT. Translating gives CASTPLRARGTDTQYF.

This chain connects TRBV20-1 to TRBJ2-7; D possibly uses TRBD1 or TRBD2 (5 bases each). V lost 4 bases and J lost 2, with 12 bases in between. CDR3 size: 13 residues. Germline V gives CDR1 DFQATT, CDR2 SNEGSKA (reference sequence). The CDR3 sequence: CSAKRPGPYEQYF. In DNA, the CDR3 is TGCAGTGCTAAGAGGCCGGGGCCCTACGAGCAGTACTTC.

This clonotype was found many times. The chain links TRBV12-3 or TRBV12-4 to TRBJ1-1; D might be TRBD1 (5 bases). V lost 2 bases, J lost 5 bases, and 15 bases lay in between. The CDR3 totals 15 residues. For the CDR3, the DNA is TGTGCCAGCAGTTTATTCGCGGGAAAGGGGACTGAAGCTTTCTTT. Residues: CASSLFAGKGTEAFF.

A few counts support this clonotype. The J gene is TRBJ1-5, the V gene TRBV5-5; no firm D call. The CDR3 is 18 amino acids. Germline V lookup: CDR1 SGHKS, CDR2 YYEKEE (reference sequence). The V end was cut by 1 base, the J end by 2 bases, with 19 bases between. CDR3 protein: CASSLFQPGAVGNQPQHF. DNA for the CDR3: TGTGCCAGCAGCTTGTTTCAACCGGGAGCCGTCGGCAATCAGCCCCAGCATTTT.

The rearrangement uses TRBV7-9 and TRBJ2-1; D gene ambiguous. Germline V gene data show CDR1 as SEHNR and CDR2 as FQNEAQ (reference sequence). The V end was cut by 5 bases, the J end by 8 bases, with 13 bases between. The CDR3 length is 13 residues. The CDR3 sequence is CASSPLATYEQFF. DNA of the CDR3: TGTGCCAGCAGCCCCCTCGCGACCTATGAGCAGTTCTTC. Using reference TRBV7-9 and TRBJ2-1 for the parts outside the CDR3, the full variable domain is DTGVSQNPRHKITKRGQNVTFRCDPISEHNRLYWYRQTLGQGPEFLTYFQNEAQLEKSRLLSDRFSAERPKGSFSTLEIQRTEQGDSAMYLCASSPLATYEQFFGPGTRLTVL.